This T cell receptor beta chain stems from a study of patients and donors after allogeneic stem cell transplantation (dated by TCRdb to 2019 to 2021). The CDR3 sequence holds 17 residues, the cysteine and phenylalanine included. Of all the DNA, just the CDR3 is kept, 51 bases in frame from base 1. Trimming removed 2 bases from V and 4 bases from J; the gene matches leave 9 bases unexplained. Note on this clonotype: It lacks a known antigen. Per-nucleotide qualities are absent, and no much larger clonotype sits a single base away.

The method was RT-PCR. The listed sequencing device is NextSeq 550. The public reads were quality trimmed at Q25 with fastp and then assembled into clones with MiXCR by TCRdb, keeping productive beta chains. Every CDR3 protein is listed once, alongside the most common genes and DNA of its rows. The sample table lists 100,000 to 120,000 distinct CDR3 sequences, approximately 40% of them with a count of one. Of the sample, around 25% falls within the top ten clones. The chain couples TRBV12-3 or TRBV12-4 to TRBJ2-1, with 9 bases in between that match TRBD2. The sequenced material came from blood, either unsorted or a sorted T cell fraction (not recorded which). The source of this sequence is a human donor who was either an allogeneic HSCT recipient or a stem cell or donor lymphocyte infusion donor (not recorded which). It is not recorded whose cells these are; they may come from a transplant donor. The CDR3 region has the sequence CASSLMASGILYNEQFF. The nucleotide sequence is given as TGTGCCAGCAGTTTAATGGCTAGCGGGATCCTGTACAATGAGCAGTTCTTC.